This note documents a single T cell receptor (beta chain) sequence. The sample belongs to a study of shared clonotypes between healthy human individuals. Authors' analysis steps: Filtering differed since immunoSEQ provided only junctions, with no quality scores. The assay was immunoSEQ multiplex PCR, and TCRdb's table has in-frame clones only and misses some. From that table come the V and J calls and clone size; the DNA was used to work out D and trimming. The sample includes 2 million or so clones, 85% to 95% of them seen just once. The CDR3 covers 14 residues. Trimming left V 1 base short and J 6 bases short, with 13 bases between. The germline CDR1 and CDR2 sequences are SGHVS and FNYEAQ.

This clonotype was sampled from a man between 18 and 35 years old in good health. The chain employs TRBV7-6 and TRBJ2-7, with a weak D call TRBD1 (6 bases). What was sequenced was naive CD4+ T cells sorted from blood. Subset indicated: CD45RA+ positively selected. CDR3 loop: CASSLGSGAVEQYF. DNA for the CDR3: TGTGCCAGCAGCTTAGGCTCAGGGGCGGTCGAGCAGTACTTC.